The 4 T cell receptor beta chains listed next were all sequenced from one sample in a study of cytomegalovirus exposure and HLA in healthy donors. In the PCR, 60 Vbeta and 13 Jbeta primers were used. Measured with immunoSEQ multiplex PCR; TCRdb has only the in-frame clones, and not every one. Altogether approximately 180,000 clones are present, about 80% being singletons, with the ten largest covering approximately 2%. Sequencing used PBMCs. The receptor set was obtained from a young woman in good health and CMV-seronegative.

The chain combines TRBV12-2 with TRBJ1-4; the table's D call, TRBD1, was not checked against the DNA. TRBV12-2 has pseudogene status. The CDR3 covers 18 residues. The CDR3 sequence: CASRFRDNEGATNEKLFF. CDR3 bases: TGTGCAAGTCGCTTCCGGGACAACGAAGGAGCAACTAATGAAAAACTGTTTTTT.

The V gene is TRBV18, the J gene TRBJ2-6; D not certain. The CDR3 runs to 15 residues. V was clipped by 4 bases and J by 0 bases, with 7 bases between them. The V gene's germline CDR1 is KGHSH and CDR2 LQKENI. The CDR3: CASSRESSGANVLTF. CDR3 bases: TGTGCCAGCTCACGCGAATCCTCTGGGGCCAACGTCCTGACTTTC.

The J gene is TRBJ1-2, the V gene TRBV7-9; perhaps TRBD1 as D (5 bases). The V gene's germline CDR1 is SEHNR and CDR2 FQNEAQ (reference sequence). V was pared by 8 bases and J by 0 bases, with 19 bases between. The CDR3 spans 16 residues. CDR3 DNA: TGTGCCAGCTCTCCACGCCGCGGGGGAGCTAACTATGGCTACACCTTC. This sequence encodes CASSPRRGGANYGYTF.

This chain connects TRBV11-2 to TRBJ2-2; TRBD1 might be the D (7 bases). The CDR3 has 15 residues. Germline V gives CDR1 SGHAT, CDR2 FQNNGV. Trimming took off 2 bases at V and 5 bases at J, with 12 bases between the two ends. CDR3 amino acids: CASSLLPGGTGELFF. CDR3 bases: TGTGCCAGCAGCTTATTACCAGGGGGGACCGGGGAGCTGTTTTTT. The variable domain in full, completed from reference TRBV11-2 and TRBJ2-2, reads EAGVAQSPRYKIIEKRQSVAFWCNPISGHATLYWYQQILGQGPKLLIQFQNNGVVDDSQLPKDRFSAERLKGVDSTLKIQPAKLEDSAVYLCASSLLPGGTGELFFGEGSRLTVL.